This TCR beta chain was identified in a study of OX40 agonist ivuxolimab in advanced cancers. Study as a whole: Intravenous ivuxolimab at 0.01 to 10 mg/kg was given to patients every 2 weeks.

Germline CDR1 and CDR2: SGHTA and FQGNSA. The CDR3 has 15 residues. Trimming shortened V by 1 base and J by 5 bases, and 14 bases separated the two germline ends. The study, taken as a whole, reports: Among the nonresponders, some also had low normalized T-cell clonal expansion. The study found that CD8+ T cells averaged more expanded clones than CD4+. Partial responders treated at 0.1-3.0 mg/kg exhibited clonal expansion among the lowest measured.

Note on this clone: What it binds is not known.

Profiled with immunoSEQ multiplex PCR; TCRdb holds only in-frame clones, not every one. The table has 50,000 to 55,000 clones, less than 90% seen once; the top ten hold 4.5% to 5.5%. Sample: CD4+ or CD8+ T cells sorted from blood, taken in a trial of the OX40 agonist ivuxolimab. This receptor was obtained from an adult with an advanced solid tumor such as melanoma, head and neck, liver or kidney cancer. The chain uses TRBV7-2 and TRBJ2-5, with TRBD2 as a possible D gene (6 bases). CDR3 sequence reads: CASSLGPSEGETQYF. The CDR3 nucleotides read TGTGCCAGCAGCTTAGGTCCTAGCGAAGGGGAGACCCAGTACTTC. Full variable domain (missing parts from reference TRBV7-2 and TRBJ2-5): GAGVSQSPSNKVTEKGKDVELRCDPISGHTALYWYRQSLGQGLEFLIYFQGNSAPDKSGLPSDRFSAERTGGSVSTLTIQRTQQEDSAVYLCASSLGPSEGETQYFGPGTRLLVL.